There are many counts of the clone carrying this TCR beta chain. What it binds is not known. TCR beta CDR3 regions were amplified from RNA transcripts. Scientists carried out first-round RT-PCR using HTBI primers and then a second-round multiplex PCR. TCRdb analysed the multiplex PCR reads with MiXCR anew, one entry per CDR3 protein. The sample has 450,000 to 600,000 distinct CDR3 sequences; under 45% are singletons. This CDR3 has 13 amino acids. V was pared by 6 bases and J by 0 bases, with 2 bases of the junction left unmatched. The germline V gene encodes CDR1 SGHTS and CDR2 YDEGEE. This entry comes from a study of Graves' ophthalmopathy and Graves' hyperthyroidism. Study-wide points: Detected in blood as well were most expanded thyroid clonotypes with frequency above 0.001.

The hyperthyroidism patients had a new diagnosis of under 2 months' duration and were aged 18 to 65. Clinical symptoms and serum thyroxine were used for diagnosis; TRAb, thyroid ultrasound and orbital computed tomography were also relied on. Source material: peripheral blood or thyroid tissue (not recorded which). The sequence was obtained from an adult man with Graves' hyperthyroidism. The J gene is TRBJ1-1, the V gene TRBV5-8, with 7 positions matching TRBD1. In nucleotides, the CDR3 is TGTGCCAGCAACGGACAGGTGAACACTGAAGCTTTCTTT. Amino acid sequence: CASNGQVNTEAFF. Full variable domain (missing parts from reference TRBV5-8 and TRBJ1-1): EAGVTQSPTHLIKTRGQQATLRCSPISGHTSVYWYQQALGLGLQFLLWYDEGEERNRGNFPPRFSGRQFPNYSSELNVNALELEDSALYLCASNGQVNTEAFFGQGTRLTVV.